This T cell receptor beta chain was sequenced for a study of blood T cell repertoires in COVID-19. CDR3 length: 13 amino acids. The germline V gene has CDR1 MNHNS and CDR2 SASEGT. Trimming pared 0 bases from V and 7 bases from J, leaving 7 bases between. This table comes from immunoSEQ multiplex PCR, and its TCRdb copy is limited to in-frame clones, with some not included. The sample includes fewer than 45,000 clones, approximately 85% of them seen just once. This rearrangement joins TRBV6-1 to TRBJ1-5; D unresolved. This sequence originates from a woman of 80 years or more with acute or convalescent COVID-19. Sequenced: peripheral blood. The DNA for the CDR3 is TGTGCCAGCAGTGAAGCCAGCGACCAGCCCCAGCATTTT. Protein sequence: CASSEASDQPQHF.